This TCR beta chain was retrieved from a study of monozygotic twins with inflammatory bowel disease. Study observations and caveats: Varying immunosuppressive regimens may have increased patient repertoire variability.

Per donor, about 2.5 ml of blood was collected and frozen. As for this clonotype: Its antigen is not known.

Every TCR library used roughly 3,700 ng of total RNA. cDNA synthesis was performed in eight separate reactions for each sample. TCRdb reanalyzed the 5' RACE reads and collapses them to one entry per CDR3 protein, without DNA. The clone table shows 200,000 to 250,000 distinct CDR3 sequences, with the ten largest holding 7.5% to 9.5%. The receptor was isolated from a human donor with ulcerative colitis or Crohn's disease, or a healthy co-twin of an affected twin (not recorded which). Input material: blood.

The CDR3 protein is CATSREQPDTQYF. V gene TRBV15 combines with J gene TRBJ2-3. The germline V gene has CDR1 LNHNV and CDR2 YYDKDF (reference sequence). This CDR3 has 13 residues.